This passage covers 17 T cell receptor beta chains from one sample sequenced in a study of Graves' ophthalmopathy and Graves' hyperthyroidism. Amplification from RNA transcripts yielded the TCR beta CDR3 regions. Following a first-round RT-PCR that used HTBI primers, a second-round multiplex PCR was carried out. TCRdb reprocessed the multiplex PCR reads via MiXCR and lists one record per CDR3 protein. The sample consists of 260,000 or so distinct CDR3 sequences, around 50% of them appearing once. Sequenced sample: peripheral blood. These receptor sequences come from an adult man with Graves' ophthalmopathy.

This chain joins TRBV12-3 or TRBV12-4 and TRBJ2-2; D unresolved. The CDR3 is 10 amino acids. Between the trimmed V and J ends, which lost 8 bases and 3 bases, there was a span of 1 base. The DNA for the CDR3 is TGTGCCAGCTACACCGGGGAGCTGTTTTTT. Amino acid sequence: CASYTGELFF.

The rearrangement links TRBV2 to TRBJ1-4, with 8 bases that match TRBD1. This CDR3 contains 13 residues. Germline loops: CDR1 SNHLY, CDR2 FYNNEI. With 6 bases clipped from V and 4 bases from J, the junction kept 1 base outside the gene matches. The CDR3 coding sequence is TGTGCCAGCAGGGACAGGGTTAATGAAAAACTGTTTTTT. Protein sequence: CASRDRVNEKLFF.

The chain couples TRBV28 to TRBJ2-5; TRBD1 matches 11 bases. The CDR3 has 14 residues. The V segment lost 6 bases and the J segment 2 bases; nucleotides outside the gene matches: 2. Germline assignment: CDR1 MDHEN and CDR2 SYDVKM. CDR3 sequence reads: CASSWDRGQETQYF. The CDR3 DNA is TGTGCCAGCAGCTGGGACAGGGGGCAAGAGACCCAGTACTTC. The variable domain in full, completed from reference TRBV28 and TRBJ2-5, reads DVKVTQSSRYLVKRTGEKVFLECVQDMDHENMFWYRQDPGLGLRLIYFSYDVKMKEKGDIPEGYSVSREKKERFSLILESASTNQTSMYLCASSWDRGQETQYFGPGTRLLVL.

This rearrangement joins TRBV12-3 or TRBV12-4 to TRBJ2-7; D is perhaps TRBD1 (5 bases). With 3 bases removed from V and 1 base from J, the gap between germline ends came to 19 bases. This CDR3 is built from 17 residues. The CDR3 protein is CASSLSSQETGSYEQYF. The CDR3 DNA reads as TGTGCCAGCAGTTTGAGCTCTCAGGAAACAGGATCCTACGAGCAGTACTTC.

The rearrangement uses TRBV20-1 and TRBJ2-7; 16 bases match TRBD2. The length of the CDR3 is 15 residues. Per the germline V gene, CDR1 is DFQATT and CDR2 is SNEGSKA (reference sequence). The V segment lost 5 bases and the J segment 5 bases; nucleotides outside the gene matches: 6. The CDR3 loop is CSAQGTSGGAHEQYF. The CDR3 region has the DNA TGCAGTGCTCAAGGGACTAGCGGGGGGGCCCACGAGCAGTACTTC.

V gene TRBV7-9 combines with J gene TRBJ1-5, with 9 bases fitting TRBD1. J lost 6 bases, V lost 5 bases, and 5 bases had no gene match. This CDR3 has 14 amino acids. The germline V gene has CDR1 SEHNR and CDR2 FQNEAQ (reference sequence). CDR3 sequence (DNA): TGTGCCAGCAGCCCCGGGACAGGGAGTCAGCCCCAGCATTTT. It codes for CASSPGTGSQPQHF.

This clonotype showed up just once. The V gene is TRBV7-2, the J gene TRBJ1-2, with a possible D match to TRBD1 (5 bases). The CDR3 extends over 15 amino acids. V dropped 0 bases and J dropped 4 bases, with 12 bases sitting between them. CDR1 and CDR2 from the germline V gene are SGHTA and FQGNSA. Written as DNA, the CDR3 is TGTGCCAGCAGCTTAGCTAGCGGGACGGGCTATGGCTACACCTTC. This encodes CASSLASGTGYGYTF.

The CDR3 loop is CASSLSLQTQYF. CDR3 DNA: TGTGCCAGCAGCTTGAGTCTCCAGACCCAGTACTTC. V gene TRBV5-5 combines with J gene TRBJ2-5; D remains ambiguous. Germline CDR1 SGHKS, CDR2 YYEKEE (reference sequence). V was trimmed by 1 base and J by 6 bases, leaving 7 bases between them. CDR3 length: 12 amino acids.

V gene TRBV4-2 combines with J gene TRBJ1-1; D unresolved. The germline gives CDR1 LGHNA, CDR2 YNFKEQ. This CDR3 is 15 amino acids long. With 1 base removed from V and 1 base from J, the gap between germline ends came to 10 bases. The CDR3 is CASSQGGPSNTEAFF. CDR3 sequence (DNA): TGTGCCAGCAGCCAAGGTGGGCCCTCGAACACTGAAGCTTTCTTT.

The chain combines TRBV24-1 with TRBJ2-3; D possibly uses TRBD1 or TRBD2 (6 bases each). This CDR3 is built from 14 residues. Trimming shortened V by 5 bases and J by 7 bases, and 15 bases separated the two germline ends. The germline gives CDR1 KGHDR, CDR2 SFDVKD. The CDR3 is CATSVEGGTHTQYF. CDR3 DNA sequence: TGTGCCACCAGTGTTGAGGGGGGCACCCATACGCAGTATTTT.

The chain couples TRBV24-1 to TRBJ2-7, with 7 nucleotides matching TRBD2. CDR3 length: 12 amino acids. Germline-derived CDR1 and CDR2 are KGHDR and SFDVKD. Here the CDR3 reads CAEWGGVDEQYF. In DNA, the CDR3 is TGTGCAGAGTGGGGGGGTGTCGACGAGCAGTACTTC.

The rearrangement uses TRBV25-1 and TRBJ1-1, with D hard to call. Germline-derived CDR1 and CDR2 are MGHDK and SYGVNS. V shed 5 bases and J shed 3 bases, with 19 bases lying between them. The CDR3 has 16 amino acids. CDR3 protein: CASSPPFDGPDTEAFF. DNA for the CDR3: TGTGCCAGCAGTCCCCCCTTTGACGGACCGGACACTGAAGCTTTCTTT.

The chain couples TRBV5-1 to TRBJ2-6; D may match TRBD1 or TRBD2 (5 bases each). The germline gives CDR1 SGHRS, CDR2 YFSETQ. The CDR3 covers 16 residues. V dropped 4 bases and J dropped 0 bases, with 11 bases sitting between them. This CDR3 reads CASSEGRSSGANVLTF. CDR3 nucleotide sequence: TGCGCCAGCAGCGAGGGACGGAGCTCTGGGGCCAACGTCCTGACTTTC.

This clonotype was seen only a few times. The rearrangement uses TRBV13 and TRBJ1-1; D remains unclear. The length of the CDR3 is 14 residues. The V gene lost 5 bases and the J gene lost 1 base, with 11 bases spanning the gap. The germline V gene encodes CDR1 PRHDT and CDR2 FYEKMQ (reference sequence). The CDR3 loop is CASSPRGRNTEAFF. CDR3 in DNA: TGTGCCAGCAGCCCTAGAGGGAGGAACACTGAAGCTTTCTTT.

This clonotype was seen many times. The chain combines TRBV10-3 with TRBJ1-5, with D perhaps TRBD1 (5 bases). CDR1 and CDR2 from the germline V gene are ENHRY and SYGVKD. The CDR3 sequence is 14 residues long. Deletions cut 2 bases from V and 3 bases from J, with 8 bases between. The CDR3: CAISEGAANQPQHF. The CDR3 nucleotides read TGTGCCATCAGTGAGGGGGCAGCCAATCAGCCCCAGCATTTT.

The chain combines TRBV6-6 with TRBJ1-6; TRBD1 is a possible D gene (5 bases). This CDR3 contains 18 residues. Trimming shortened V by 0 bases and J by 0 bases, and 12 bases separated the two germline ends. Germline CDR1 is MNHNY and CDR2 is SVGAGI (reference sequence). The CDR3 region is CASSYSSGTSSYNSPLHF. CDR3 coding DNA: TGTGCCAGCAGTTACTCGTCAGGGACCAGCTCCTATAATTCACCCCTCCACTTT.

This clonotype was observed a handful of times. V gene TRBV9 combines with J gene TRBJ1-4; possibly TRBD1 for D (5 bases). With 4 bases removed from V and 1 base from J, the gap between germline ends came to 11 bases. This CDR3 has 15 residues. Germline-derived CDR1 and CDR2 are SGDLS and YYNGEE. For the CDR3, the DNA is TGTGCCAGCAGCCTCTCAGGGTTAACTAATGAAAAACTGTTTTTT. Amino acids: CASSLSGLTNEKLFF.